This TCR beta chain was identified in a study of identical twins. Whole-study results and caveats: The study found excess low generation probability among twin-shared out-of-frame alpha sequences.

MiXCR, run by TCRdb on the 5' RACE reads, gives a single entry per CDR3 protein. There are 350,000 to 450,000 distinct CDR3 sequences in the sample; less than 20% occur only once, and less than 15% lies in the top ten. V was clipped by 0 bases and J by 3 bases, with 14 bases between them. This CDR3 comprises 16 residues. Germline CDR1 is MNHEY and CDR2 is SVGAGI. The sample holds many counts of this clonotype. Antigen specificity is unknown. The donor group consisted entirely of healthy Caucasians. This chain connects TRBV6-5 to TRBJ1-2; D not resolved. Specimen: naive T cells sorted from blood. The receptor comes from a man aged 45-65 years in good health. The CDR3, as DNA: TGTGCCAGCAGTTACTCGATTATCGCGGCTGACTATGGCTACACCTTC. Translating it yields CASSYSIIAADYGYTF.